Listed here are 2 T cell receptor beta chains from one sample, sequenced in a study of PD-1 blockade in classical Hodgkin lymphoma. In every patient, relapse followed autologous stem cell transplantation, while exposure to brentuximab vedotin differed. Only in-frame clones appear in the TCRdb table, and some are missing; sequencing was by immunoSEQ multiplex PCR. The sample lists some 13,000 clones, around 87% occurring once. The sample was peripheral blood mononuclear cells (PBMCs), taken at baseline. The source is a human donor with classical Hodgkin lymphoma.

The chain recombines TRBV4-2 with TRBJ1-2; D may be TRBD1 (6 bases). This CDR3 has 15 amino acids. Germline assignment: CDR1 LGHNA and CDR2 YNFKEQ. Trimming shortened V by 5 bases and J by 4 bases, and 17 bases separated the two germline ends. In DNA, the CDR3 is TGTGCCAGCAGCTCCTCCGGGACATCTCCCTATGGCTACACCTTC. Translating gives CASSSSGTSPYGYTF.

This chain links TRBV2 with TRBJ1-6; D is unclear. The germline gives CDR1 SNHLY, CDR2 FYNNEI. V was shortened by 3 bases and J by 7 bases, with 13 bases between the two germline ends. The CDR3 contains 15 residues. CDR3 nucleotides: TGTGCCAGCAGTGACATCTTACTATCGAATTCACCCCTCCACTTT. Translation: CASSDILLSNSPLHF.